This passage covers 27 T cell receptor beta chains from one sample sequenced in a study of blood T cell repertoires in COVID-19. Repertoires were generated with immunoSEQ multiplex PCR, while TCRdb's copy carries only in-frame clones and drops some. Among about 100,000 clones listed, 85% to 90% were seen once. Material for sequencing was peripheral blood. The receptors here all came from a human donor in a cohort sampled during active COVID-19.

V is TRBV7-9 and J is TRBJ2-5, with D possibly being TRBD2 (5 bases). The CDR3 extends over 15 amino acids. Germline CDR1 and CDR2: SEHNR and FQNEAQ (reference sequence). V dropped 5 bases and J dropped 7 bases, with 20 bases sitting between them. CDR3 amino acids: CASSPRFGGLGTQYF. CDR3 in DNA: TGTGCCAGCAGCCCCCGCTTCGGAGGCCTTGGGACCCAGTACTTC.

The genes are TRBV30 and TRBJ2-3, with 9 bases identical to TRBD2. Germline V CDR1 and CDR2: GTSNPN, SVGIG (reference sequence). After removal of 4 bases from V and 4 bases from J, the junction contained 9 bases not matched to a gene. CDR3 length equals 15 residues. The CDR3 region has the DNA TGTGCCTGGAAAGTGGCGGGAGGGCCATCAGATACGCAGTATTTT. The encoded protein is CAWKVAGGPSDTQYF.

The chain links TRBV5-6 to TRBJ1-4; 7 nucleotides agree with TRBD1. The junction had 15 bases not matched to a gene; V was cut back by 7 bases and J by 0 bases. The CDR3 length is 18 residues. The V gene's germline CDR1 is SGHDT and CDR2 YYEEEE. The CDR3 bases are TGTGCCAGCTCACAACCAGGGACAGCCGATGCAACTAATGAAAAACTGTTTTTT. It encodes CASSQPGTADATNEKLFF.

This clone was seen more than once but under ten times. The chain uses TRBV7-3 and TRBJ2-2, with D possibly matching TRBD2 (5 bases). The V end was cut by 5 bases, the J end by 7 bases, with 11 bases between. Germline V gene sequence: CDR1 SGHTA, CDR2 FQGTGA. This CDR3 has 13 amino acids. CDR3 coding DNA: TGTGCCAGCAGCCGGGATGAAATCGGGGAGCTGTTTTTT. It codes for CASSRDEIGELFF.

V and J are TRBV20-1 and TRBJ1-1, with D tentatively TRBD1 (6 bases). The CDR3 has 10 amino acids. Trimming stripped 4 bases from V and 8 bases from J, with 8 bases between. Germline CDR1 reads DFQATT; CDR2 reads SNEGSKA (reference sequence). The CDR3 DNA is TGCAGTGCTAACAGGGCCGAAGCTTTCTTT. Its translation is CSANRAEAFF.

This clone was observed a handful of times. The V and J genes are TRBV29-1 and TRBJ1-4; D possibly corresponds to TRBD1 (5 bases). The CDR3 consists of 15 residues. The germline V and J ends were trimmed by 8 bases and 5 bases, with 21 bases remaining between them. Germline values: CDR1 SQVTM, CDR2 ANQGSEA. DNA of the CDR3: TGCAGCATCACCGGGGGGGGTGATGGGAATGAAAAACTGTTTTTT. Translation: CSITGGGDGNEKLFF. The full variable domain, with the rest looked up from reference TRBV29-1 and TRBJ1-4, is SAVISQKPSRDICQRGTSLTIQCQVDSQVTMMFWYRQQPGQSLTLIATANQGSEATYESGFVIDKFPISRPNLTFSTLTVSNMSPEDSSIYLCSITGGGDGNEKLFFGSGTQLSVL.

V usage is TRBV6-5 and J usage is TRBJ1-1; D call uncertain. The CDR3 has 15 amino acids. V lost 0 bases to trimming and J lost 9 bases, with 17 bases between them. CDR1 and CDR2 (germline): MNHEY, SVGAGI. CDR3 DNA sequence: TGTGCCAGCAGTTACTCTTTAACGGTTTCTGCTCAAGCTTTCTTT. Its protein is CASSYSLTVSAQAFF.

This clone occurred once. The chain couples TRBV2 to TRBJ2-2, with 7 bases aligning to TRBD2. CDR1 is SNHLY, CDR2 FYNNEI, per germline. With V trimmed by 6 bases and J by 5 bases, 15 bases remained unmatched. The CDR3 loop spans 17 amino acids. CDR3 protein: CASRAPSGAGVTGELFF. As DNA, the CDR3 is TGTGCCAGCAGGGCCCCCTCTGGGGCGGGAGTTACCGGGGAGCTGTTTTTT.

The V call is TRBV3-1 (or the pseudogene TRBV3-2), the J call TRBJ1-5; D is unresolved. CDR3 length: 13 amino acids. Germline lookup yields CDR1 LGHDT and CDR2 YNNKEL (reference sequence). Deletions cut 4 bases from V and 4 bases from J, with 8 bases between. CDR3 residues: CASSPSPNQPQHF. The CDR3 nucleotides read TGTGCCAGCAGCCCCTCCCCGAATCAGCCCCAGCATTTT.

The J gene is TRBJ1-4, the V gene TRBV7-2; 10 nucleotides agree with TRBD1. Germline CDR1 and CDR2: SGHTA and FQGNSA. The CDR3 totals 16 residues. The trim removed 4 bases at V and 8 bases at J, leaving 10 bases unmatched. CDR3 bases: TGTGCCAGCAGCTCCCGAGGGGGACAGGGGAAAGAAAAACTGTTTTTT. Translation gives CASSSRGGQGKEKLFF. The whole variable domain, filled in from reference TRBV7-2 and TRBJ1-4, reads GAGVSQSPSNKVTEKGKDVELRCDPISGHTALYWYRQSLGQGLEFLIYFQGNSAPDKSGLPSDRFSAERTGGSVSTLTIQRTQQEDSAVYLCASSSRGGQGKEKLFFGSGTQLSVL.

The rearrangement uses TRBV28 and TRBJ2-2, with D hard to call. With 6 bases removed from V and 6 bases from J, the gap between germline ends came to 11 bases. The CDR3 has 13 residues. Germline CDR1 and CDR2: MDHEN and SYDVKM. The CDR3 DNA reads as TGTGCCAGCAGCACCCTAGACGCCGGGGAGCTGTTTTTT. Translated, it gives CASSTLDAGELFF.

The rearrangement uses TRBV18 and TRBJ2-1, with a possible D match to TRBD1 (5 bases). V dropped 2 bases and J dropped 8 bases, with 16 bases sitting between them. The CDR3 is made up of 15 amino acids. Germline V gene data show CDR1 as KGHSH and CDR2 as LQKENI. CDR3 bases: TGTGCCAGCTCACCAATAATCATCAGGGCCTATGAGCAGTTCTTC. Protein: CASSPIIIRAYEQFF.

The CDR3 protein is CAISHGGSKIDTQYF. DNA of the CDR3: TGTGCCATCAGTCACGGGGGAAGTAAAATAGATACGCAGTATTTT. The chain carries TRBV10-3 and TRBJ2-3, with D possibly TRBD2 on 6 matching bases. CDR1 is ENHRY, CDR2 SYGVKD, per germline. The CDR3 has 15 amino acids. V was cut by 5 bases and J by 5 bases, with 17 bases left in between.

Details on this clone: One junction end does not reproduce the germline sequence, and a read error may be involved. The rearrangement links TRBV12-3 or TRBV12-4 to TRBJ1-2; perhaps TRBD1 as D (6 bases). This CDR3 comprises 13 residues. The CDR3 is CASGDGGARQVKF. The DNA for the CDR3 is TGTGCCAGCGGAGATGGAGGAGCCCGACAGGTTAAGTTC.

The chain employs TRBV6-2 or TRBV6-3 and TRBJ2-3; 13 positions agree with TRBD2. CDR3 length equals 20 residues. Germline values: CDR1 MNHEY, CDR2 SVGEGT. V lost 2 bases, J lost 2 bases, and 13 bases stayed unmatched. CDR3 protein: CASSYTLTSGRAVLTDTQYF. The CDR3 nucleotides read TGTGCCAGCAGTTACACACTAACTAGCGGGAGGGCCGTTCTCACAGATACGCAGTATTTT.

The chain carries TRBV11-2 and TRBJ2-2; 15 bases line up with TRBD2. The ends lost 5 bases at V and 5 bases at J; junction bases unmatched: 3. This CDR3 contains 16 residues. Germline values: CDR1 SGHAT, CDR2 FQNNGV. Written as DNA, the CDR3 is TGTGCCAGCAGCGGGGGACTAGCGGGAGGTACCGGGGAGCTGTTTTTT. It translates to CASSGGLAGGTGELFF.

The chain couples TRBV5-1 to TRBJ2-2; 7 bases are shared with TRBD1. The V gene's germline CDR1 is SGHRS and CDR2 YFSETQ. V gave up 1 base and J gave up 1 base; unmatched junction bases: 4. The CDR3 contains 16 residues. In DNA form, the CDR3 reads TGCGCCAGCAGCTTGATCAGGACAGGGAACACCGGGGAGCTGTTTTTT. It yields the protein CASSLIRTGNTGELFF.

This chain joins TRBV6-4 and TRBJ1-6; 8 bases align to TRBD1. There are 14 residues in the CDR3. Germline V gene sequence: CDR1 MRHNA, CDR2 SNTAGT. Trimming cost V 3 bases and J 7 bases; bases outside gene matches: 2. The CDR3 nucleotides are TGTGCCAGCAGTGAGGACAGGGACAATTCACCCCTCCACTTT. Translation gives CASSEDRDNSPLHF.

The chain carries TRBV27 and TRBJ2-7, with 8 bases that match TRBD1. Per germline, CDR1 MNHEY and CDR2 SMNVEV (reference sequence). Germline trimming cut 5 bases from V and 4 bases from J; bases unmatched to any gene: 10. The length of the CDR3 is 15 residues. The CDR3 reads CASSHWTGSGYEQYF. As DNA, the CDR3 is TGTGCCAGCAGTCATTGGACAGGGTCCGGGTACGAGCAGTACTTC.

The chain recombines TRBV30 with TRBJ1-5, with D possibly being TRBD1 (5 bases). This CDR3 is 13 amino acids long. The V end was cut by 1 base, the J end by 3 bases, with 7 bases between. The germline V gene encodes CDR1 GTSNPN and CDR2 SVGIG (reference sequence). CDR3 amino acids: CAWSDRNNQPQHF. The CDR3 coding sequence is TGTGCCTGGAGTGACAGGAACAATCAGCCCCAGCATTTT.

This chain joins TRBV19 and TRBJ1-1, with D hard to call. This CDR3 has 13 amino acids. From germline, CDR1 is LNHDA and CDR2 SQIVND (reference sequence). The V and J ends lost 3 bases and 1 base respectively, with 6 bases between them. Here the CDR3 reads CASSIRENTEAFF. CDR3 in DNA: TGTGCCAGTAGTATTCGGGAGAACACTGAAGCTTTCTTT.

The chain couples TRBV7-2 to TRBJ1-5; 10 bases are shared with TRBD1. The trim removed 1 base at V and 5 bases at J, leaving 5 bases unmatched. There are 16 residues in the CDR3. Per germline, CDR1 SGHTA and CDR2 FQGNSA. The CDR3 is CASSLGGTGVDQPQHF. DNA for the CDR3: TGTGCCAGCAGCTTAGGGGGGACAGGGGTAGATCAGCCCCAGCATTTT.

The CDR3, as DNA: TGTGCCAGCAGCCCCCCCAGGGCAGAGGGGGAGCTGTTTTTT. Translating it yields CASSPPRAEGELFF. V usage is TRBV28 and J usage is TRBJ2-2; D might be TRBD1 (5 bases). Trimming cost V 6 bases and J 8 bases, with 16 bases left between them. The CDR3 runs to 14 residues. Germline values: CDR1 MDHEN, CDR2 SYDVKM.

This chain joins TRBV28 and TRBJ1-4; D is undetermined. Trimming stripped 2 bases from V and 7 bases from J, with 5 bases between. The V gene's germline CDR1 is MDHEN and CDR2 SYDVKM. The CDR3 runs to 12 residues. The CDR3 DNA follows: TGTGCCAGCAGTTTACAGCGTGAAAAACTGTTTTTT. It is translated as CASSLQREKLFF.

The CDR3 spells CASSRKQGQTQYF. The CDR3 nucleotides read TGTGCCAGCAGCCGGAAACAGGGACAGACCCAGTACTTC. The rearrangement joins TRBV27 to TRBJ2-5; the D gene is possibly TRBD1 (6 bases). Deletions cut 6 bases from V and 6 bases from J, with 14 bases between. Per germline, CDR1 MNHEY and CDR2 SMNVEV (reference sequence). The CDR3 runs 13 residues.

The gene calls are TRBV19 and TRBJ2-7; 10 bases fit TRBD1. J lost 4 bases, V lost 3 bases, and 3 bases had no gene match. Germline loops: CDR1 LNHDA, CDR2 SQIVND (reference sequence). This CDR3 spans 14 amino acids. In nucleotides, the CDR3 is TGTGCCAGTAGTATGACAGGGGGCCGGTACGAGCAGTACTTC. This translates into CASSMTGGRYEQYF.

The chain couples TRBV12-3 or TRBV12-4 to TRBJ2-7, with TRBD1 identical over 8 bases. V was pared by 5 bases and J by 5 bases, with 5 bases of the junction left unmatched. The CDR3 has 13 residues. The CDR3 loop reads CASSKGQGHEQYF. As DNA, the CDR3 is TGTGCCAGCAGTAAAGGACAGGGCCACGAGCAGTACTTC.